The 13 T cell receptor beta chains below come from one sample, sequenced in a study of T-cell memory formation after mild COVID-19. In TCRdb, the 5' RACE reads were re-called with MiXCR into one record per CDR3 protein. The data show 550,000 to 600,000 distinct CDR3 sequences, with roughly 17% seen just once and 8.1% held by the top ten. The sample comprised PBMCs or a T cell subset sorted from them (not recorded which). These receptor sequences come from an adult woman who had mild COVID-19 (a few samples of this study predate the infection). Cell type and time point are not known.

The CDR3 spells CASSPGEGGYTF. The CDR3 DNA is TGTGCCAGCAGTCCAGGGGAGGGTGGCTACACCTTC. This rearrangement joins TRBV27 to TRBJ1-2; tentatively, D is TRBD1 (6 bases). V gave up 5 bases and J gave up 7 bases, with 11 bases separating them. This CDR3 region has 12 residues. Germline V gene data show CDR1 as MNHEY and CDR2 as SMNVEV (reference sequence).

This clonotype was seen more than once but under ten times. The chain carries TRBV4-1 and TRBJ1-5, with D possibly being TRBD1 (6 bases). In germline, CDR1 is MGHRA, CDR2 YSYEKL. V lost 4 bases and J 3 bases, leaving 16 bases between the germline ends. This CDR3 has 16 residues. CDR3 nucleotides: TGCGCCAGCAGCCGACTACCCGGGACACTCAATCAGCCCCAGCATTTT. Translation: CASSRLPGTLNQPQHF.

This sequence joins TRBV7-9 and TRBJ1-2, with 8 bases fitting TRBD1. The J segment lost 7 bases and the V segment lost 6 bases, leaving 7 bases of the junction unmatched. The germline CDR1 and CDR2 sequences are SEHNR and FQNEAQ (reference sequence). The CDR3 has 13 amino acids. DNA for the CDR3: TGTGCCAGCAGAAAGGACAGGGTAACTGGCTACACCTTC. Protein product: CASRKDRVTGYTF.

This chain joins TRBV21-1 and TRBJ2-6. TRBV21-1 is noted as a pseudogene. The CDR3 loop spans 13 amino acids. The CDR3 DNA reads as TGTGCCAGCAGCAAGGGGGGGGCCAACGTCCTGACTTTC. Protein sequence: CASSKGGANVLTF.

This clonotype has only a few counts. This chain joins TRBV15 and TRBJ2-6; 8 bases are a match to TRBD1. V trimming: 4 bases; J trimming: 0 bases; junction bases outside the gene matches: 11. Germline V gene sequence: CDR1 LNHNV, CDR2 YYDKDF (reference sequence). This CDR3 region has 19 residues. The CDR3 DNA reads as TGTGCCACCAGCATGGGCCGGGACAGGAGATACTCTGGGGCCAACGTCCTGACTTTC. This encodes CATSMGRDRRYSGANVLTF.

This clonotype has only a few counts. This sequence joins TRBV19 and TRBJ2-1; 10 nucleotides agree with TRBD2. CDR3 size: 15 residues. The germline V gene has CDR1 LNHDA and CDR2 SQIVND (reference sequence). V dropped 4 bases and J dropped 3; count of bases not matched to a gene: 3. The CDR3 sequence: CASSTGLAFYNEQFF. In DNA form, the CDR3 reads TGTGCCAGTAGTACGGGACTAGCGTTCTACAATGAGCAGTTCTTC.

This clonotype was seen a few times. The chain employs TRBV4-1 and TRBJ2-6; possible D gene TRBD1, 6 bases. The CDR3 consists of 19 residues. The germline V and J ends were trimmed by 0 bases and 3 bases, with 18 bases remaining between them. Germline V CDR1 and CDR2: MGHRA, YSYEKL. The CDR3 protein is CASSQDKGDVKYGANVLTF. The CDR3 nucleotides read TGCGCCAGCAGCCAAGATAAGGGGGACGTGAAATATGGGGCCAACGTCCTGACTTTC.

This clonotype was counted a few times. CDR3 in amino acids: CATSEQGGGEKLFF. The CDR3 DNA reads TGTGCCACCAGTGAACAGGGAGGCGGAGAAAAACTGTTTTTT. V is TRBV24-1 and J is TRBJ1-4; perhaps TRBD1 as D (6 bases). CDR3 length equals 14 residues. Between the trimmed V and J ends, which lost 4 bases and 8 bases, there was a span of 13 bases. In germline, CDR1 is KGHDR, CDR2 SFDVKD.

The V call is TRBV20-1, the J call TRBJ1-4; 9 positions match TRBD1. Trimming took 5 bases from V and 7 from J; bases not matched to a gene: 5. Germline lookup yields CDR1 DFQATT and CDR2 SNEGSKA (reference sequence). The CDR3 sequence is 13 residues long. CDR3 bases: TGCAGTGCTCGGACAGGGGAAGGTGAAAAACTGTTTTTT. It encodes CSARTGEGEKLFF.

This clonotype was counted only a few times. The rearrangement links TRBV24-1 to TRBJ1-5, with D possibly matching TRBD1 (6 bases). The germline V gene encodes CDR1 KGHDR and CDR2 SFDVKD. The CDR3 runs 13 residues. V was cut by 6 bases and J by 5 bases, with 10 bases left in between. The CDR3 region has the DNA TGTGCCACCAGTACAGGGACCCATCAGCCCCAGCATTTT. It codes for CATSTGTHQPQHF.

CDR3 loop: CASSYSRLAGDYNEQFF. CDR3 bases: TGTGCCAGCAGTTACTCCCGTCTAGCGGGAGACTACAATGAGCAGTTCTTC. V gene TRBV6-5 combines with J gene TRBJ2-1; 10 bases align to TRBD2. The CDR3 has 17 amino acids. CDR1 is MNHEY, CDR2 SVGAGI, per germline. Trimming took 0 bases from V and 3 from J; bases not matched to a gene: 5.

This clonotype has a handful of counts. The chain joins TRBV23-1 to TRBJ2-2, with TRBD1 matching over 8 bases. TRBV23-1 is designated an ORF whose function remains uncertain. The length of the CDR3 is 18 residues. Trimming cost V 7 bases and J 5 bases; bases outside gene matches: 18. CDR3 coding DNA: TGCGCCAGCACCGAACCCCCCAGGACAGGGTTGGGGACCGGGGAGCTGTTTTTT. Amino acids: CASTEPPRTGLGTGELFF.

The CDR3 sequence: CASSPAGHTVETQYF. In DNA, the CDR3 is TGTGCCAGCAGCCCAGCGGGACATACTGTCGAGACCCAGTACTTC. The chain has TRBV9 and TRBJ2-5; TRBD2 might be the D (7 bases). The germline gives CDR1 SGDLS, CDR2 YYNGEE. Trimming stripped 4 bases from V and 5 bases from J, with 18 bases between. This CDR3 contains 15 residues. Using reference TRBV9 and TRBJ2-5 for the parts outside the CDR3, the full variable domain is DSGVTQTPKHLITATGQRVTLRCSPRSGDLSVYWYQQSLDQGLQFLIQYYNGEERAKGNILERFSAQQFPDLHSELNLSSLELGDSALYFCASSPAGHTVETQYFGPGTRLLVL.